These 26 T cell receptor beta chains originate from one sample sequenced in a study of blood T cell repertoires in COVID-19. Sequenced by immunoSEQ multiplex PCR; TCRdb stores in-frame clones only, minus some. There are more than 110,000 clones in the sample; around 76% occur only once, and under 15% lies in the top ten. Sample: peripheral blood. These TCRs come from a man older than 75 with acute or convalescent COVID-19.

This chain uses TRBV4-2 with TRBJ2-3, with 9 bases fitting TRBD2. The CDR3 has 14 residues. V trimming: 4 bases; J trimming: 4 bases; junction bases outside the gene matches: 3. Germline lookup yields CDR1 LGHNA and CDR2 YNFKEQ. The CDR3 loop reads CASSLGLAADTQYF. CDR3 in DNA: TGTGCCAGCAGCCTGGGACTAGCAGCAGATACGCAGTATTTT.

The V and J genes are TRBV6-2 or TRBV6-3 and TRBJ1-5, with 8 bases that match TRBD1. Germline V gene lookup returns CDR1 MNHEY and CDR2 SVGEGT. This CDR3 contains 13 residues. V gave up 6 bases and J gave up 7 bases; unmatched junction bases: 5. CDR3 region: CASSGQGRQPQHF. The CDR3 coding sequence is TGTGCCAGCAGCGGACAGGGAAGACAGCCCCAGCATTTT.

The gene calls are TRBV7-8 and TRBJ2-1; 8 bases align to TRBD2. Germline loops: CDR1 SGHVS, CDR2 FQNEAQ. The CDR3 runs to 12 residues. With 8 bases clipped from V and 8 bases from J, the junction kept 5 bases outside the gene matches. This chain's CDR3 is CASSSGGHEQFF. For the CDR3, the DNA is TGTGCCAGCTCATCGGGGGGGCATGAGCAGTTCTTC.

The chain recombines TRBV24-1 with TRBJ2-5, with D perhaps matching TRBD2 (9 bases). Germline assignment: CDR1 KGHDR and CDR2 SFDVKD. The CDR3 has 16 amino acids. Trimming shortened V by 5 bases and J by 7 bases, and 22 bases separated the two germline ends. The chain's CDR3 is CATSAAGGRGRATQYF. Here the CDR3 DNA reads TGTGCCACCAGTGCAGCGGGAGGCAGGGGGCGAGCGACCCAGTACTTC.

Within the sample, this clone is medium-sized. The CDR3 bases are TGTGCCAGCAGGAGAGCGGGACTAGCGCCCTACAATGAGCAGTTCTTC. Translation gives CASRRAGLAPYNEQFF. The J gene is TRBJ2-1, the V gene TRBV28, with 10 nucleotides matching TRBD2. CDR3 length: 16 amino acids. In germline, CDR1 is MDHEN, CDR2 SYDVKM. Losses at the gene ends were 6 bases for V and 2 bases for J; bases not matched to a gene: 7.

This sequence joins TRBV7-2 and TRBJ1-1, with D unclear. The CDR3 extends over 14 amino acids. Germline V gene data show CDR1 as SGHTA and CDR2 as FQGNSA. V lost 3 bases and J lost 4, with 12 bases in between. The CDR3 spells CASSFGPSPTEAFF. As DNA, the CDR3 is TGTGCCAGCAGCTTTGGCCCCTCGCCCACTGAAGCTTTCTTT.

The chain employs TRBV4-1 and TRBJ1-1; 8 nucleotides match TRBD1. Per germline, CDR1 MGHRA and CDR2 YSYEKL. This CDR3 is 16 amino acids long. Germline trimming cut 0 bases from V and 6 bases from J; bases unmatched to any gene: 9. The CDR3 DNA sequence: TGCGCCAGCAGCCAAGATATAGGACAGGGAGAGTCTGAAGCTTTCTTT. Its translation is CASSQDIGQGESEAFF.

CDR3 coding DNA: TGTGCCAGCAGCGGGACAGAGAAGGATACGCAGTATTTT. Translation gives CASSGTEKDTQYF. The chain employs TRBV7-8 and TRBJ2-3, with 7 bases identical to TRBD1. Germline V gene sequence: CDR1 SGHVS, CDR2 FQNEAQ. The CDR3 consists of 13 residues. V shed 5 bases, J shed 6 bases, and the junction held 5 bases outside the gene matches.

The V and J genes are TRBV29-1 and TRBJ1-2; 7 nucleotides align to TRBD1. V shed 6 bases and J 2 bases; nucleotides not matched to a gene: 15. Germline V gene data show CDR1 as SQVTM and CDR2 as ANQGSEA. This CDR3 has 16 residues. The CDR3 coding sequence is TGCAGCGTCCCGTGGAGACAGGGAATAGTAAACTATGGCTACACCTTC. Translating gives CSVPWRQGIVNYGYTF. Together with reference TRBV29-1 and TRBJ1-2, the CDR3 gives the full variable domain: SAVISQKPSRDICQRGTSLTIQCQVDSQVTMMFWYRQQPGQSLTLIATANQGSEATYESGFVIDKFPISRPNLTFSTLTVSNMSPEDSSIYLCSVPWRQGIVNYGYTFGSGTRLTVV.

V gene TRBV9 combines with J gene TRBJ2-2, with a possible D match to TRBD2 (7 bases). Trimming took off 4 bases at V and 0 bases at J, with 16 bases between the two ends. Germline V gene sequence: CDR1 SGDLS, CDR2 YYNGEE. CDR3 length: 17 residues. The CDR3 sequence is CASSLHRGAPNTGELFF. As DNA, the CDR3 is TGTGCCAGCAGCTTACATCGGGGGGCCCCGAACACCGGGGAGCTGTTTTTT.

The V call is TRBV5-1, the J call TRBJ2-1; 10 nucleotides match TRBD1. CDR1 SGHRS and CDR2 YFSETQ come from the germline V gene. This CDR3 has 14 amino acids. V lost 4 bases to trimming and J lost 8 bases; unmatched junction nucleotides: 6. CDR3 bases: TGCGCCAGCAGCCGGGACAGGGGTGAGGATGAGCAGTTCTTC. Its protein is CASSRDRGEDEQFF.

Comments on this clone: The junction departs from the called germline gene at one end, perhaps through a read error. The V gene is TRBV19, the J gene TRBJ1-4; perhaps TRBD1 as D (5 bases). From germline, CDR1 is LNHDA and CDR2 SQIVND (reference sequence). CDR3 length: 15 amino acids. CDR3 sequence (DNA): TGTGCCACCGGGGGTGCGCAATTGACTAGTGAAAAACTGTTTTTT. Translation gives CATGGAQLTSEKLFF.

The rearrangement links TRBV5-1 to TRBJ2-5; TRBD2 might be the D (5 bases). CDR3 length equals 14 residues. V was cut by 1 base and J by 0 bases, with 7 bases left in between. From germline, CDR1 is SGHRS and CDR2 YFSETQ. The CDR3 DNA is TGCGCCAGCAGCTTGTGGGAGAACCAAGAGACCCAGTACTTC. Its translation: CASSLWENQETQYF.

The V and J genes are TRBV7-9 and TRBJ2-7, with 7 bases identical to TRBD1. The germline gives CDR1 SEHNR, CDR2 FQNEAQ (reference sequence). Unmatched junction bases numbered 8, after V lost 4 bases and J lost 5 bases. The CDR3 length is 14 residues. DNA for the CDR3: TGTGCCAGCAGCTCTTTCGGACAGGACCACGAGCAGTACTTC. As protein: CASSSFGQDHEQYF.

The V and J genes are TRBV28 and TRBJ2-5; TRBD1 aligns across 7 bases. J lost 0 bases, V lost 3 bases, and 10 bases had no gene match. The CDR3 loop spans 17 amino acids. CDR1 and CDR2 from the germline V gene are MDHEN and SYDVKM. CDR3 bases: TGTGCCAGCAGTTTCCCCAGCGAGACAGGGAACCAAGAGACCCAGTACTTC. Translating it yields CASSFPSETGNQETQYF.

The gene calls are TRBV5-1 and TRBJ1-1; 8 bases match TRBD1. Trimming removed 6 bases from V and 4 bases from J; junction bases left unmatched: 8. The CDR3 contains 14 residues. Germline V gene lookup returns CDR1 SGHRS and CDR2 YFSETQ. As DNA, the CDR3 is TGCGCCAGCAAATCGGACAGGGTGGGCACTGAAGCTTTCTTT. Translation gives CASKSDRVGTEAFF.

This clone was recorded at least ten times. The V call is TRBV20-1, the J call TRBJ1-5, with a tentative D call TRBD1 (6 bases). Germline V gene lookup returns CDR1 DFQATT and CDR2 SNEGSKA (reference sequence). The CDR3 contains 15 residues. The V and J ends lost 3 bases and 4 bases respectively, with 16 bases between them. CDR3 amino acids: CSASLGQSRNQPQHF. The CDR3 region has the DNA TGCAGTGCTAGTCTCGGACAGTCTAGAAATCAGCCCCAGCATTTT.

This clone appeared a single time. The J gene is TRBJ2-7, the V gene TRBV6-2 or TRBV6-3; TRBD1 matches 7 bases. CDR3 length: 15 residues. V shed 2 bases and J 4 bases; nucleotides not matched to a gene: 8. Per the germline V gene, CDR1 is MNHEY and CDR2 is SVGEGT. The CDR3 region is CASSYPMDRQYEQYF. CDR3 nucleotides: TGTGCCAGCAGTTACCCGATGGACAGGCAATACGAGCAGTACTTC.

The chain uses TRBV5-4 and TRBJ1-1, with a tentative D call TRBD1 (6 bases). Germline lookup yields CDR1 SGHNT and CDR2 YYREEE (reference sequence). V was clipped by 0 bases and J by 0 bases, with 9 bases between them. There are 15 residues in the CDR3. The CDR3 is CASSLETGLNTEAFF. The CDR3 nucleotides are TGTGCCAGCAGCTTGGAAACAGGGTTGAACACTGAAGCTTTCTTT.

The V and J genes are TRBV2 and TRBJ1-2; no definite D call. V shed 6 bases and J shed 5 bases, with 10 bases lying between them. Per the germline V gene, CDR1 is SNHLY and CDR2 is FYNNEI. The CDR3 has 12 residues. CDR3 bases: TGTGCCAGCAGCGCAGCCAGGTATGGCTACACCTTC. Protein sequence: CASSAARYGYTF.

The V gene is TRBV7-3, the J gene TRBJ2-2, with TRBD2 identical over 7 bases. Germline V gene data show CDR1 as SGHTA and CDR2 as FQGTGA. V gave up 5 bases and J gave up 4 bases; unmatched junction bases: 7. The CDR3 is 15 residues long. CDR3: CASSRGGFATGELFF. The CDR3 bases are TGTGCCAGCAGCCGGGGAGGGTTTGCCACCGGGGAGCTGTTTTTT.

This clone was observed a few times. The gene calls are TRBV5-4 and TRBJ1-5; a weak D match, TRBD1 (6 bases). Germline values: CDR1 SGHNT, CDR2 YYREEE (reference sequence). The V end was cut by 0 bases, the J end by 2 bases, with 6 bases between. There are 14 residues in the CDR3. The CDR3 DNA reads as TGTGCCAGCAGCTTGGACAGGGGCAATCAGCCCCAGCATTTT. Protein product: CASSLDRGNQPQHF.

The chain couples TRBV3-1 (or the pseudogene TRBV3-2) to TRBJ2-5; 7 positions match TRBD1. The CDR3 has 16 amino acids. CDR1 LGHDT and CDR2 YNNKEL come from the germline V gene (reference sequence). With V trimmed by 5 bases and J by 0 bases, 9 bases remained unmatched. The CDR3 reads CASSDEGASHQETQYF. The CDR3 DNA sequence: TGTGCCAGCAGCGATGAGGGGGCCAGTCACCAAGAGACCCAGTACTTC.

This clone was observed a few times. The chain combines TRBV5-1 with TRBJ2-2; perhaps TRBD2 as D (6 bases). V was shortened by 2 bases and J by 0 bases, with 8 bases between the two germline ends. CDR1 is SGHRS, CDR2 YFSETQ, per germline. The CDR3 loop spans 15 amino acids. The CDR3 here is CASSLGGANTGELFF. The CDR3 bases are TGCGCCAGCAGCTTAGGAGGGGCGAACACCGGGGAGCTGTTTTTT.

The chain links TRBV18 to TRBJ1-5; a possible D gene is TRBD1 (5 bases). V shed 6 bases and J shed 6 bases, with 18 bases lying between them. The CDR3 is made up of 15 amino acids. Germline assignment: CDR1 KGHSH and CDR2 LQKENI. CDR3: CASSPGGAATQPQHF. DNA for the CDR3: TGTGCCAGCTCCCCCGGTGGGGCGGCAACTCAGCCCCAGCATTTT.

This clone appeared a few times. This chain links TRBV6-5 with TRBJ1-2; a possible D gene is TRBD1 (5 bases). Germline V lookup: CDR1 MNHEY, CDR2 SVGAGI. This CDR3 comprises 15 residues. V lost 2 bases, J lost 0 bases, and 10 bases lay in between. The chain's CDR3 is CASSYQRQPNYGYTF. The CDR3 DNA is TGTGCCAGCAGTTACCAAAGACAGCCTAACTATGGCTACACCTTC.